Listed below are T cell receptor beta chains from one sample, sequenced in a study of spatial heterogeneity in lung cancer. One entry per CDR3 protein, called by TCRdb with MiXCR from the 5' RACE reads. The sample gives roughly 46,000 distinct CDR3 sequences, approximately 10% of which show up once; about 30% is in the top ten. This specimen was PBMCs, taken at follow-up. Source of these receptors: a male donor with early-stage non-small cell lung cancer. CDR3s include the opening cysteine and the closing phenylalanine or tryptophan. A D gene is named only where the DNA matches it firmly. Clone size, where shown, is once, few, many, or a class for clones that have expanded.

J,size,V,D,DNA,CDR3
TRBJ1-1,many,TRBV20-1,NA,TGCAGTGCCACCCCGGAAGAGAACACTGAAGCTTTCTTT,CSATPEENTEAFF
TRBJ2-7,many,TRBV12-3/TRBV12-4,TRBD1,TGTGCCAGCAGTATACAGGGGGATTCGAGAGAGCAGTACTTC,CASSIQGDSREQYF
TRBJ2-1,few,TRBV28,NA,TGTGCCAGCAGTTTAATGAGTAGTGGGCGGGGGCCTACCCTAAGCTCCTACAATGAGCAGTTCTTC,CASSLMSSGRGPTLSSYNEQFF
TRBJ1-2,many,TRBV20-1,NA,TGCAGTGCTAGTCAGCACACACTAAACTATGGCTACACCTTC,CSASQHTLNYGYTF
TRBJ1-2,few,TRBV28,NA,TGTGCCAGCAGCCCAGGTCGTGGCTACACCTTC,CASSPGRGYTF
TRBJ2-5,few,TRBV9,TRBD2,TGTGCCAGCAGCGTAGCGGGACTACTAAAAGAGACCCAGTACTTC,CASSVAGLLKETQYF
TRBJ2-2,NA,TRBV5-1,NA,TGCGCCAGCAAAGAAGGTAGCGCAAACACCGGGGAGCTGTTTTTT,CASKEGSANTGELFF
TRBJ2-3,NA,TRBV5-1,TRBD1,TGCGCCAGCAGCTCACAGGGGACAGATACGCAGTATTTT,CASSSQGTDTQYF
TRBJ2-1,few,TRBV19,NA,TGTGCCAGTAGTAGTAGCCGTCGCGCGGGCAATGAGCAGTTCTTC,CASSSSRRAGNEQFF
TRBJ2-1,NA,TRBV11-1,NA,TGTGCCAGCAGCGCGGACAGAGGGGGGTACAATGAGCAGTTCTTC,CASSADRGGYNEQFF
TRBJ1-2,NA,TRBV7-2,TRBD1,TGTGCCAGCAGCTTAGAAACAGGGGGCAACTATGGCTACACCTTC,CASSLETGGNYGYTF
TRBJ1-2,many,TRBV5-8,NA,TGTGCCAGCAGCAGGACGTCCGTTAACTATGGCTACACCTTC,CASSRTSVNYGYTF
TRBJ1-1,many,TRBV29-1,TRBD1,TGCAGCGTGCGGGGGCGACAGGGGAGGACTGAAGCTTTCTTT,CSVRGRQGRTEAFF
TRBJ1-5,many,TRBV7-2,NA,TGTGCCAGCAGCTTAGTTGGTAGGGAGCCCCAGCATTTT,CASSLVGREPQHF
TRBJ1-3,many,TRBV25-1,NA,TGTGCCAGCAGTGAATATGGAGGGACTGGAAACACCATATATTTT,CASSEYGGTGNTIYF
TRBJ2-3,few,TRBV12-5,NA,TGTGCTAGTGGCCCAGGACAGATCACAGATACGCAGTATTTT,CASGPGQITDTQYF
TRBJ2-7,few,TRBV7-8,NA,TGTGCCAGCAGCTTAGCCGGGGACTACGAGCAGTACTTC,CASSLAGDYEQYF
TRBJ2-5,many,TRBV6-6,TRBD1,TGTGCCAGCAGTTCCAGCTCCGGGACAGCTTTTGCCGTGGGAACCCAGTACTTC,CASSSSSGTAFAVGTQYF
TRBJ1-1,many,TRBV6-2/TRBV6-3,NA,TGTGCCAGCAGATCCACAGGGAATAGGAACACTGAAGCTTTCTTT,CASRSTGNRNTEAFF
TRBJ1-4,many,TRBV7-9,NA,TGTGCCAGCAGCTCCAACACCGGAACTAATGAAAAACTGTTTTTT,CASSSNTGTNEKLFF
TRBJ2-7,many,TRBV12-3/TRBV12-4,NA,TGTGCCAGCAGTTTGGACCAGCCCTACGAGCAGTACTTC,CASSLDQPYEQYF
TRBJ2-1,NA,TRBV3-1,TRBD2,TGTGCCAGCAGCCAAGGGTTCCGGCTAGCGGGAGGCGTGTCCTACAATGAGCAGTTCTTC,CASSQGFRLAGGVSYNEQFF
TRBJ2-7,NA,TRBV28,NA,TGTGCCAGCAGTTCCCCCTCTCCCGGGGTCTCCTACGAGCAGTACTTC,CASSSPSPGVSYEQYF
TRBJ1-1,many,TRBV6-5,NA,TGTGCCAGCAAACTTGGCCACGGATTGAACACTGAAGCTTTCTTT,CASKLGHGLNTEAFF
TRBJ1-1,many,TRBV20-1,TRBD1,TGCAGTGCCAACGGAGACGACAGGGGCGGCACTGAAGCTTTCTTT,CSANGDDRGGTEAFF
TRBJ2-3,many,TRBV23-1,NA,TGCGCCAGCTGCTACGACCGCCCCGATACGCAGTATTTT,CASCYDRPDTQYF
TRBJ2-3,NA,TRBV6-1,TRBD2,TGTGCCAGCGCAAGCGGGGGAGCCACAGATACGCAGTATTTT,CASASGGATDTQYF
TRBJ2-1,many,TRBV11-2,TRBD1,TGTGCCAGCAGCCCCCGGACAGGGGGCACGAATGAGCAGTTCTTC,CASSPRTGGTNEQFF
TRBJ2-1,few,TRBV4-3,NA,TGCGCCAGCAGCCAAGATTATGGAGAGCGCTCCTACAATGAGCAGTTCTTC,CASSQDYGERSYNEQFF
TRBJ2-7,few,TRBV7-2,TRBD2,TGTGCCAGCAGCTTAGGAGGGAGGGAAACCGAGCAGTACTTC,CASSLGGRETEQYF
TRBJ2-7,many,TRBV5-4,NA,TGTGCCAGCAGCTTGGAGGCAGGTAAACCCTACGAGCAGTACTTC,CASSLEAGKPYEQYF
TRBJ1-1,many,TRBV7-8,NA,TGTGCCAGCAGTCTATACACTGAAGCTTTCTTT,CASSLYTEAFF
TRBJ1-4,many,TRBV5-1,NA,TGCGCCAGCAGCCTCGATGGGGATGCAACTAATGAAAAACTGTTTTTT,CASSLDGDATNEKLFF
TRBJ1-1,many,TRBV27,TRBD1,TGTGCCAGCAGTTTTCGACAGGGACTGTCTGCTGAAGCTTTCTTT,CASSFRQGLSAEAFF
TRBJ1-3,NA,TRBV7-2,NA,TGTGCCAGCAGCCCACACATTCCGAGCTCTGGAAACACCATATATTTT,CASSPHIPSSGNTIYF
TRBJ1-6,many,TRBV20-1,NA,TGCAGTGCTATTATGCTCCCTACAGGGACAAGAAATTCACCCCTCCACTTT,CSAIMLPTGTRNSPLHF
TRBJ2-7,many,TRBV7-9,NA,TGTGCCAGCAGCCTACTCGGGAGTAATCTCGAGCAGTACTTC,CASSLLGSNLEQYF
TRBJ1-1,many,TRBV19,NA,TGTGCCAGTGGCGACGGCCCCAACACTGAAGCTTTCTTT,CASGDGPNTEAFF
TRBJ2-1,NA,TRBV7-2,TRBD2,TGTGCCAGCAGCTTCACTAGCGGGAGCTACAATGAGCAGTTCTTC,CASSFTSGSYNEQFF
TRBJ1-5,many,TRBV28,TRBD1,TGTGCCAGCAGTAATAACGGACAGGGCTGGGGTCAGCCCCAGCATTTT,CASSNNGQGWGQPQHF
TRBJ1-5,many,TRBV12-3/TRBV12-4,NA,TGTGCCAGCACTCGGGGGGGCTATCAGCCCCAGCATTTT,CASTRGGYQPQHF
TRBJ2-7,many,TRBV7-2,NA,TGTGCCAGCAGCTTGGGCGGGGGCCTTATCTACGAGCAGTACTTC,CASSLGGGLIYEQYF
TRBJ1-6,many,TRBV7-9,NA,TGTGCCAGCAGCTTAGGGACGGGGAATTCACCCCTCCACTTT,CASSLGTGNSPLHF
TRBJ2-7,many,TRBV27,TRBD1,TGTGCCAGCAGTCCGCATCGGACAGGGGACTACGAGCAGTACTTC,CASSPHRTGDYEQYF
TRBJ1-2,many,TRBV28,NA,TGTGCCAGCAGTTTTCCGGGACACCCATTAGGCTACACCTTC,CASSFPGHPLGYTF
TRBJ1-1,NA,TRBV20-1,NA,TGCAGTGCTAGACGGACGGGGGCTTTCTTT,CSARRTGAFF
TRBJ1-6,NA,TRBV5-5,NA,TGTGCCAGCAGCCGGCCGCCTTCACCCCTCCACTTT,CASSRPPSPLHF
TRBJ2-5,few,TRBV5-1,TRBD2,TGCGCCAGCAGCCTGGGGACTAGCGGGGGGACCCAGTACTTC,CASSLGTSGGTQYF
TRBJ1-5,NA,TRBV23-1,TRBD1,TGCGCCAGCAGTCATTACAGGGGACCGAGTCAGCCCCAGCATTTT,CASSHYRGPSQPQHF
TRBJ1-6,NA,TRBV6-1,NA,TGTGCCAGCAGTGAATGGGCGGCAAATTCACCCCTCCACTTT,CASSEWAANSPLHF
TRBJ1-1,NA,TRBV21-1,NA,TGTGCCAGCAGCGACTGGGACAGGGGAGACACTGAAGCTTTCTTT,CASSDWDRGDTEAFF
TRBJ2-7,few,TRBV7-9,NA,TGTGCCAGCAGCGCCGGGACACAGAGCTCCTACGAGCAGTACTTC,CASSAGTQSSYEQYF
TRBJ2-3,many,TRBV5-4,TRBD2,TGTGCCAGCAGGTGGACTAGCGGGAGCACAGATACGCAGTATTTT,CASRWTSGSTDTQYF
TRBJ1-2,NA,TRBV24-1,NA,TGTGCCACCAGCCGGGACGGGAACTATGGCTACACCTTC,CATSRDGNYGYTF
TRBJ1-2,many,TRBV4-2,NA,TGTGCCAGCAGCCAGGAACAGGGTGAGCGTGGCTACACCTTC,CASSQEQGERGYTF